These 26 T cell receptor beta chains originate from one sample sequenced in a study of monozygotic twins with inflammatory bowel disease. TCRdb processed the 5' RACE reads again and assigns one entry to each CDR3 protein, with no DNA. The sample table includes over 110,000 distinct CDR3 sequences. The sequenced sample consisted of blood. The source of these receptors is a human donor with ulcerative colitis or Crohn's disease, or a healthy co-twin of an affected twin (not recorded which).

The gene calls are TRBV3-1 and TRBJ1-3; TCRdb's assignment of TRBD1 cannot be checked, as there is no DNA. Germline V CDR1 and CDR2: LGHDT, YNNKEL (reference sequence). The CDR3 runs to 16 residues. CDR3 protein: CASSQDHGGSGNTIYF.

The rearrangement links TRBV27 to TRBJ2-7; TCRdb indicates TRBD2, and absent DNA this call remains unverified. The CDR3 consists of 16 residues. Germline V gene data show CDR1 as MNHEY and CDR2 as SMNVEV (reference sequence). This CDR3 reads CASSLSVTQRSYEQYF.

V gene TRBV5-1 combines with J gene TRBJ1-4; TCRdb picks TRBD1, but there is no DNA to check that call. This CDR3 region has 19 residues. Per the germline V gene, CDR1 is SGHRS and CDR2 is YFSETQ. CDR3 in amino acids: CASSSSNTGGDATNEKLFF.

V and J are TRBV10-2 and TRBJ1-6; no DNA is available, so the TRBD1 call from TCRdb remains unchecked. CDR1 and CDR2 (germline): WSHSY, SAAADI. The CDR3 covers 15 residues. The CDR3 region is CASRGSQGVISPLHF.

The chain joins TRBV18 to TRBJ2-7; TCRdb returns TRBD1, unconfirmable since there is no DNA. CDR1 and CDR2 from the germline V gene are KGHSH and LQKENI. The CDR3 has 16 residues. CDR3 residues: CASSTTPGQGPYEQYF.

This chain links TRBV30 with TRBJ2-2; TCRdb's assignment of TRBD1 cannot be checked, as there is no DNA. Germline CDR1 and CDR2: GTSNPN and SVGIG (reference sequence). CDR3 length equals 17 residues. CDR3: CAWSAPRTGANTGELFF.

The chain couples TRBV20-1 to TRBJ1-1. Looked up from germline, CDR1 is DFQATT and CDR2 is SNEGSKA (reference sequence). This CDR3 comprises 12 residues. The CDR3 sequence: CSARRQGDAAFF.

CDR3: CASSYDRVSYEQYF. The chain joins TRBV6-6 to TRBJ2-7; lacking DNA, the TRBD1 call made by TCRdb goes unchecked. This CDR3 spans 14 amino acids. Per the germline V gene, CDR1 is MNHNY and CDR2 is SVGAGI (reference sequence).

The chain recombines TRBV5-6 with TRBJ2-1; with no DNA, the TCRdb D assignment of TRBD2 cannot be verified. The CDR3 runs to 15 residues. Per germline, CDR1 SGHDT and CDR2 YYEEEE. The CDR3 loop reads CASSSTSGGYNEQFF.

This CDR3 reads CASSSGTSGGLILYEQYF. The V gene is TRBV11-2, the J gene TRBJ2-7; TCRdb picks TRBD2, but there is no DNA to check that call. The CDR3 is made up of 18 amino acids. Germline loops: CDR1 SGHAT, CDR2 FQNNGV.

The gene calls are TRBV7-3 and TRBJ2-3; TCRdb gives TRBD1 as the D gene, but with no DNA this cannot be confirmed. Germline V lookup: CDR1 SGHTA, CDR2 FQGTGA. The CDR3 runs to 15 residues. The CDR3 here is CASSLAAGGTDTQYF.

The chain recombines TRBV20-1 with TRBJ2-7; the TRBD1 assignment by TCRdb is unverifiable without DNA. CDR3 length: 15 residues. In germline, CDR1 is DFQATT, CDR2 SNEGSKA (reference sequence). CDR3 sequence reads: CSASGGTGLSYEQYF.

The CDR3: CASSLGQDSTEAFF. This chain connects TRBV7-9 to TRBJ1-1; TCRdb reports TRBD1, a call that lacks DNA to check it against. Germline assignment: CDR1 SEHNR and CDR2 FQNEAQ (reference sequence). The CDR3 has 14 residues.

The chain employs TRBV6-1 and TRBJ2-5; TCRdb indicates TRBD1, and absent DNA this call remains unverified. Germline-derived CDR1 and CDR2 are MNHNS and SASEGT. The length of the CDR3 is 15 residues. CDR3 amino acids: CASSSPGVDGETQYF.

CDR3: CASSRPGTGIGYDEQFF. This chain uses TRBV6-1 with TRBJ2-1; TCRdb selects TRBD1, and the lack of DNA leaves this call unchecked. Germline CDR1 reads MNHNS; CDR2 reads SASEGT. CDR3 length: 17 amino acids.

The rearrangement links TRBV7-2 to TRBJ2-1; TCRdb reports TRBD2, a call that lacks DNA to check it against. The CDR3 length is 15 residues. The germline gives CDR1 SGHTA, CDR2 FQGNSA. The chain's CDR3 is CASSSGLAGGNEQFF.

J is TRBJ2-1 and V is TRBV5-4; TCRdb proposes TRBD1, but this gene call is untestable without DNA. Germline lookup yields CDR1 SGHNT and CDR2 YYREEE (reference sequence). The CDR3 sequence is 16 residues long. CDR3 region: CASSLSGYGSGNEQFF. Full variable domain (missing parts from reference TRBV5-4 and TRBJ2-1): ETGVTQSPTHLIKTRGQQVTLRCSSQSGHNTVSWYQQALGQGPQFIFQYYREEENGRGNFPPRFSGLQFPNYSSELNVNALELDDSALYLCASSLSGYGSGNEQFFGPGTRLTVL.

This clonotype is medium-sized by frequency. This rearrangement joins TRBV7-6 to TRBJ2-3. CDR3 length: 12 residues. Germline CDR1 reads SGHVS; CDR2 reads FNYEAQ. CDR3 region: CASSASRDTQYF.

The chain uses TRBV5-5 and TRBJ1-6; absent DNA, TCRdb's TRBD1 call cannot be checked. Germline CDR1 reads SGHKS; CDR2 reads YYEKEE (reference sequence). This CDR3 comprises 14 residues. The CDR3 protein is CASSVLTTGSPLHF.

The chain has TRBV6-1 and TRBJ1-1; no DNA is available, so the TRBD1 call from TCRdb remains unchecked. CDR1 is MNHNS, CDR2 SASEGT, per germline. The CDR3 is made up of 14 amino acids. The chain's CDR3 is CASRSGQGATEAFF.

The chain employs TRBV5-1 and TRBJ2-2. The CDR3 has 13 residues. Germline CDR1 SGHRS, CDR2 YFSETQ. The CDR3 protein is CASSLPGTGELFF.

The chain carries TRBV20-1 and TRBJ1-4; the D call of TRBD1 rests on TCRdb alone, since no DNA is present to check it. CDR3 length: 14 residues. Germline V gene data show CDR1 as DFQATT and CDR2 as SNEGSKA (reference sequence). The CDR3 loop reads CSARPGTANEKLFF.

The chain combines TRBV2 with TRBJ2-2; the TRBD1 assignment by TCRdb is unverifiable without DNA. The CDR3 totals 15 residues. In germline, CDR1 is SNHLY, CDR2 FYNNEI. The CDR3 loop reads CASTRDSVSAGELFF.

The chain recombines TRBV20-1 with TRBJ2-1. Germline values: CDR1 DFQATT, CDR2 SNEGSKA (reference sequence). The CDR3 extends over 14 amino acids. The CDR3 region is CSARDPSSYNEQFF.

CDR3 protein: CASSQQARSYGYTF. The chain links TRBV4-3 to TRBJ1-2. The CDR3 consists of 14 residues. Germline CDR1 LGHNA, CDR2 YSLEER.

This rearrangement joins TRBV25-1 to TRBJ2-7; the D gene TCRdb calls, TRBD1, cannot be checked with no DNA. The CDR3 loop spans 14 amino acids. The germline V gene encodes CDR1 MGHDK and CDR2 SYGVNS. CDR3: CASSGRGPTIEQYF.